This T cell receptor beta chain stems from a study of blood T cell repertoires in COVID-19. Study as a whole: Sample material is recorded as cDNA or gDNA derived from T cells, B-cell-depleted T cells, or PBMCs.

Seattle participants joined during active infection and were tracked over time. Only in-frame clones appear in the TCRdb table, and some are missing; sequencing was by immunoSEQ multiplex PCR. This sample carries over 150,000 clones, less than 90% of them seen once, and the ten largest clones take under 10%. The sequenced sample consisted of peripheral blood. This clonotype was sampled from a woman in her 70s with COVID-19, enrolled during active disease.

The CDR3 DNA reads TGTGCCAGCAGTTTGCAGGGTACAAACATTCAGTACTTC. This encodes CASSLQGTNIQYF. The chain couples TRBV28 to TRBJ2-4; a possible D gene is TRBD1 (5 bases). The CDR3 has 13 amino acids. Trimming stripped 3 bases from V and 6 bases from J, with 9 bases between. CDR1 MDHEN and CDR2 SYDVKM come from the germline V gene. Together with reference TRBV28 and TRBJ2-4, the CDR3 gives the full variable domain: DVKVTQSSRYLVKRTGEKVFLECVQDMDHENMFWYRQDPGLGLRLIYFSYDVKMKEKGDIPEGYSVSREKKERFSLILESASTNQTSMYLCASSLQGTNIQYFGAGTRLSVL.